These T cell receptor beta chains were read from a single sample in a study of OX40 agonist ivuxolimab in advanced cancers. Using immunoSEQ multiplex PCR, the repertoire was profiled, and TCRdb retains in-frame clones only, with some absent. Of about 79,000 clones in the sample, approximately 91% were seen once. Sequencing used CD4+ or CD8+ T cells sorted from blood, obtained in a trial of the OX40 agonist ivuxolimab. The receptors here all came from an adult with an advanced solid tumor such as melanoma, head and neck, liver or kidney cancer. The CDR3 runs from the conserved cysteine through the conserved F or W.

len,v_gene,j_gene,CDR3aa
13,TRBV10-3,TRBJ1-5,CAISPATNQPQHF
13,TRBV7-6,TRBJ1-1,CASMLTANTEAFF
16,TRBV5-5,TRBJ2-2,CASSLAGGLGTGELFF
14,TRBV7-9,TRBJ1-5,CASSLVGSNQPQHF
16,TRBV19,TRBJ1-5,CASSSGTGGFSRPQHF
14,TRBV30,TRBJ1-5,CAWSPGQGYINRVF
15,TRBV28,TRBJ2-1,CASSKGTNSYNEQFF
14,TRBV7-2,TRBJ1-2,CASSHTFMNYGYTF
13,TRBV5-4,TRBJ2-7,CASSLRGIDEQYF
15,TRBV7-9,TRBJ1-5,CASSLEGEGDQPQHF
17,TRBV10-3,TRBJ2-6,CAISDRQGSPGANVLTF
17,TRBV11-2,TRBJ1-1,CASSFWGDRGGNTEAFF
13,TRBV5-5,TRBJ2-1,CASSLGLVNEQFF
13,TRBV7-9,TRBJ2-7,CASSPGASYEQYF
14,TRBV5-6,NA,CASSLAGSRYEQYF
12,TRBV29-1,TRBJ2-7,CSVVVGNYEQYF
14,TRBV7-8,TRBJ2-7,CASSLGLNSYEQYF
18,TRBV28,TRBJ1-5,CASSLTAGRALKDQPQHF
16,TRBV6-6,TRBJ2-7,CASSPRLASKSYEQYF
12,TRBV2,TRBJ2-7,CASKGDPYEQYF
15,TRBV9,TRBJ2-5,CASSAGTSGQETQYF
14,TRBV7-2,TRBJ2-1,CASSLVTFFDEQFF
16,TRBV21-1,TRBJ1-1,CASSKVGKGANTEAFF
15,TRBV28,TRBJ1-5,CASSPGQGYNQPQHF
15,TRBV10-2,TRBJ2-3,CASSESVSPSDTQYF
16,TRBV7-9,TRBJ2-6,CASSSDGFSGANVLTF
14,TRBV5-4,TRBJ2-1,CASSLTGGFNEQFF
16,TRBV28,TRBJ1-1,CASSSGTGGYGTEAFF
12,TRBV30,TRBJ1-5,CAWNAGDQPQHF
13,TRBV7-6,TRBJ2-7,CASSLAVAGEQYF
13,TRBV11-3,TRBJ2-4,CASSSRPGDIQYF
12,TRBV6-1,TRBJ1-1,CASRAGGTEAFF
14,TRBV5-1,TRBJ1-4,CASSPTQGGEKLFF
15,TRBV9,TRBJ2-3,CASSVVGAGTDTQYF
14,TRBV6-5,TRBJ1-2,CASRGVGQGYGYTF
14,TRBV18,TRBJ2-2,CASSPLGNTGELFF
17,TRBV5-1,TRBJ2-3,CASSSSLAGVGTDTQYF
15,TRBV5-4,TRBJ1-2,CASKRDPVRDYGYTF
17,TRBV10-3,TRBJ1-4,CAISTRDRDATNEKLFF
16,TRBV23-1,TRBJ2-1,CASSPGGGSSYNEQFF
14,TRBV5-1,TRBJ2-7,CASSPTSVASEQYF
14,TRBV28,TRBJ1-2,CASSSGGQGNGYTF
16,TRBV11-3,TRBJ2-3,CASSPGLAVSTDTQYF
20,TRBV7-3,TRBJ2-2,CASSLGGAGSGMGNTGELFF